The clone carrying this TCR beta chain has only one observation. Antigen specificity is unknown. The record originates from a study of cytomegalovirus exposure and HLA in healthy donors. General study points: Approximately 17,000 TCR beta sequences were associated with HLA alleles at 0.05 false discovery rate in a later analysis.

With 60 Vbeta and 13 Jbeta primers, the PCR was carried out. Sequencing used immunoSEQ multiplex PCR; TCRdb keeps in-frame clones, though not all of them. The table includes approximately 160,000 clones, 70% detected once. CDR1 is MNHEY, CDR2 SMNVEV, per germline (reference sequence). The CDR3 runs to 16 residues. The V segment lost 6 bases and the J segment 5 bases; nucleotides outside the gene matches: 13. This chain joins TRBV27 and TRBJ2-5; 9 bases match TRBD1. The TCR was taken from a man between 18 and 35 years old in good health and CMV-seropositive. The specimen was PBMCs. CDR3 sequence reads: CASSLLETGGYETQYF. The CDR3 DNA reads TGTGCCAGCAGCCTATTGGAGACAGGGGGTTACGAGACCCAGTACTTC.